Sequencing of this TCR beta chain was carried out in a study of blood T cell repertoires in COVID-19. Across the whole study: The samples span acute and convalescent COVID-19 from the United States, Italy and Spain.

Original data processing: How many nucleated cells were present was estimated from reference gene primer amplification. The assay was immunoSEQ multiplex PCR, and TCRdb's table has in-frame clones only and misses some. For V, J and clone size, that table is used; D and trimming come from the DNA. Among 85,000 to 100,000 clones listed, around three quarters were seen once. Germline V gives CDR1 MNHNY, CDR2 SVGAGI (reference sequence). CDR3 length: 15 residues. Losses at the gene ends were 6 bases for V and 2 bases for J; bases not matched to a gene: 7. The J gene is TRBJ1-3, the V gene TRBV6-6, with 7 nucleotides matching TRBD1. The material sequenced was peripheral blood. The clonotype comes from a woman aged 60-75 years in a cohort sampled during active or convalescent COVID-19. The CDR3 DNA is TGTGCCAGCAGCCTAACAGGGGACCCTGGAAACACCATATATTTT. Encoded protein: CASSLTGDPGNTIYF.